The 26 T cell receptor beta chains given below trace back to one sample, sequenced in a study of OX40 agonist ivuxolimab in advanced cancers. TCRdb's copy holds only in-frame clones and misses some; the assay was immunoSEQ multiplex PCR. The data show about 85,000 clones, 80% to 90% seen once. The sample here was CD4+ or CD8+ T cells sorted from blood, taken in a trial of the OX40 agonist ivuxolimab. The receptor set was obtained from an adult with an advanced solid tumor such as melanoma, head and neck, liver or kidney cancer.

The rearrangement uses TRBV5-6 and TRBJ1-3, with no clear D. CDR1 SGHDT and CDR2 YYEEEE come from the germline V gene. V shed 4 bases and J shed 2 bases, with 10 bases lying between them. The CDR3 extends over 14 amino acids. The CDR3 sequence: CASSLGSTGNTIYF. DNA of the CDR3: TGTGCCAGCAGCCTAGGGTCGACTGGAAACACCATATATTTT.

V gene TRBV5-1 combines with J gene TRBJ2-1; D uncertain. There are 14 residues in the CDR3. Trimming removed 5 bases from V and 5 bases from J, with 14 bases in between. From germline, CDR1 is SGHRS and CDR2 YFSETQ. CDR3 coding DNA: TGCGCCAGCAGGAGCCGGAACGCGAACAATGAGCAGTTCTTC. It is translated as CASRSRNANNEQFF. Full variable domain (rest looked up from reference TRBV5-1 and TRBJ2-1): KAGVTQTPRYLIKTRGQQVTLSCSPISGHRSVSWYQQTPGQGLQFLFEYFSETQRNKGNFPGRFSGRQFSNSRSEMNVSTLELGDSALYLCASRSRNANNEQFFGPGTRLTVL.

This clone was seen only once. The rearrangement joins TRBV7-2 to TRBJ1-4, with D maybe TRBD1 (5 bases). Germline lookup yields CDR1 SGHTA and CDR2 FQGNSA. Deletions cut 1 base from V and 3 bases from J, with 12 bases between. CDR3 length equals 16 residues. The CDR3 DNA reads TGTGCCAGCAGCTTAGATCCAGGGTCAGCTAATGAAAAACTGTTTTTT. Amino acid sequence: CASSLDPGSANEKLFF.

This chain joins TRBV19 and TRBJ1-3; tentatively, D is TRBD1 (6 bases). Trimming took 7 bases from V and 3 from J, leaving 16 bases between them. The germline V gene encodes CDR1 LNHDA and CDR2 SQIVND (reference sequence). The length of the CDR3 is 15 residues. CDR3 sequence reads: CASTQGQLHGNTIYF. In nucleotides, the CDR3 is TGTGCCAGTACTCAGGGGCAGCTGCATGGAAACACCATATATTTT.

V usage is TRBV28 and J usage is TRBJ2-1; 8 bases align to TRBD1. V was clipped by 6 bases and J by 7 bases; unmatched bases: 8. The CDR3 spans 14 residues. Germline V gene sequence: CDR1 MDHEN, CDR2 SYDVKM. Written as DNA, the CDR3 is TGTGCCAGCAGCGCAGGGGGCGTAAGGAATGAGCAGTTCTTC. Amino acid sequence: CASSAGGVRNEQFF.

This clone has a handful of counts. The rearrangement uses TRBV5-1 and TRBJ1-1; TRBD1 matches 9 bases. The CDR3 consists of 15 residues. Germline CDR1 SGHRS, CDR2 YFSETQ. V shed 4 bases and J 2 bases; nucleotides not matched to a gene: 6. As DNA, the CDR3 is TGCGCCAGCAGCGCCCGGGACAGGGTTAACACTGAAGCTTTCTTT. Its translation: CASSARDRVNTEAFF.

This chain uses TRBV7-6 with TRBJ2-7; 9 bases align to TRBD2. This CDR3 is built from 15 residues. J gave up 6 bases and V 5 bases, and 11 bases lay outside the gene matches. The germline V gene encodes CDR1 SGHVS and CDR2 FNYEAQ. The CDR3: CASSHSGSKALEQYF. The DNA for the CDR3 is TGTGCCAGCAGCCATAGCGGGAGTAAAGCTCTCGAGCAGTACTTC.

This rearrangement joins TRBV4-3 to TRBJ1-2, with 10 bases fitting TRBD1. The ends lost 1 base at V and 7 bases at J; junction bases unmatched: 6. Germline CDR1 and CDR2: LGHNA and YSLEER. CDR3 size: 15 residues. The CDR3 DNA reads TGCGCCAGCAGCCAAGCTGGACAGGGGGTACTTGGCTACACCTTC. It yields the protein CASSQAGQGVLGYTF.

This rearrangement joins TRBV15 to TRBJ1-5, with TRBD1 matching over 10 bases. The V and J ends lost 4 bases and 6 bases, in that order; junction bases with no gene match: 9. The germline gives CDR1 LNHNV, CDR2 YYDKDF (reference sequence). CDR3 length equals 16 residues. The CDR3 sequence: CATSKPTGGRFQPQHF. Here the CDR3 DNA reads TGTGCCACCAGCAAACCGACAGGGGGCCGTTTTCAGCCCCAGCATTTT. Full variable domain (rest looked up from reference TRBV15 and TRBJ1-5): DAMVIQNPRYQVTQFGKPVTLSCSQTLNHNVMYWYQQKSSQAPKLLFHYYDKDFNNEADTPDNFQSRRPNTSFCFLDIRSPGLGDTAMYLCATSKPTGGRFQPQHFGDGTRLSIL.

This clone was detected once. The J gene is TRBJ1-1, the V gene TRBV6-5; D ambiguous. Trimming left V 2 bases short and J 1 base short, with 5 bases between. The CDR3 is made up of 13 amino acids. Germline V lookup: CDR1 MNHEY, CDR2 SVGAGI. The CDR3 region has the DNA TGTGCCAGCAGTTACGAACCGAACACTGAAGCTTTCTTT. This encodes CASSYEPNTEAFF.

V gene TRBV18 combines with J gene TRBJ2-7; 14 bases match TRBD2. Trimming at V came to 1 base and at J to 6 bases, leaving 11 bases not matched to a gene. The CDR3 has 18 residues. The germline gives CDR1 KGHSH, CDR2 LQKENI. The CDR3 region is CASSPLGLAGVQLGEQYV. The DNA for the CDR3 is TGTGCCAGCTCACCACTGGGACTAGCGGGGGTCCAACTGGGCGAGCAGTACGTC.

This clone showed up just once. The J gene is TRBJ1-5, the V gene TRBV30, with 7 positions matching TRBD1. CDR3 size: 13 residues. V shed 3 bases, J shed 5 bases, and the junction held 4 bases outside the gene matches. Germline CDR1 and CDR2: GTSNPN and SVGIG (reference sequence). The CDR3 region is CAWRKGAYQPQHF. CDR3 DNA: TGTGCCTGGAGGAAGGGGGCGTATCAGCCCCAGCATTTT.

The chain recombines TRBV28 with TRBJ1-1; D gene ambiguous. Germline V CDR1 and CDR2: MDHEN, SYDVKM. The CDR3 length is 13 residues. Trimming shortened V by 6 bases and J by 0 bases, and 8 bases separated the two germline ends. This chain's CDR3 is CASRPGVNTEAFF. As DNA, the CDR3 is TGTGCCAGCAGGCCGGGAGTGAACACTGAAGCTTTCTTT.

The chain has TRBV5-1 and TRBJ2-3; 10 bases agree with TRBD1. Germline lookup yields CDR1 SGHRS and CDR2 YFSETQ. This CDR3 has 16 amino acids. Unmatched junction bases numbered 9, after V lost 4 bases and J lost 4 bases. CDR3 amino acids: CASSPLGQGTPDTQYF. The CDR3 DNA follows: TGCGCCAGCAGCCCCTTGGGACAGGGGACCCCAGATACGCAGTATTTT. Based on the CDR3 plus reference TRBV5-1 and TRBJ2-3, the full variable domain is KAGVTQTPRYLIKTRGQQVTLSCSPISGHRSVSWYQQTPGQGLQFLFEYFSETQRNKGNFPGRFSGRQFSNSRSEMNVSTLELGDSALYLCASSPLGQGTPDTQYFGPGTRLTVL.

V is TRBV5-5 and J is TRBJ1-1, with D uncertain. V lost 4 bases and J lost 0, with 7 bases in between. The CDR3 is made up of 13 amino acids. Looked up from germline, CDR1 is SGHKS and CDR2 is YYEKEE (reference sequence). The CDR3 here is CASSPYMNTEAFF. CDR3 sequence (DNA): TGTGCCAGCAGCCCGTACATGAACACTGAAGCTTTCTTT.

The CDR3 DNA follows: TGTGCCACCAGCAGTAGTGGGTATGGTACCGGGGAGCTGTTTTTT. This codes for CATSSSGYGTGELFF. J is TRBJ2-2 and V is TRBV15; D unresolved. Germline V gives CDR1 LNHNV, CDR2 YYDKDF (reference sequence). This CDR3 is built from 15 residues. V dropped 3 bases and J dropped 5 bases, with 13 bases sitting between them.

The V gene is TRBV28, the J gene TRBJ1-2, with a tentative D call TRBD1 (6 bases). This CDR3 is built from 15 residues. Germline lookup yields CDR1 MDHEN and CDR2 SYDVKM. Deletions cut 4 bases from V and 4 bases from J, with 16 bases between. The CDR3 protein is CASSSAGVGVYGYTF. DNA for the CDR3: TGTGCCAGCAGTTCAGCAGGGGTGGGGGTCTATGGCTACACCTTC.

This chain joins TRBV2 and TRBJ2-7; D tentatively fits TRBD1 or TRBD2 (5 bases each). There are 17 residues in the CDR3. Germline V CDR1 and CDR2: SNHLY, FYNNEI. Trimming removed 8 bases at V and 3 bases at J, with 26 bases between. CDR3 DNA sequence: TGTGCCAGCTCGGGTGGGGCCGAGGGGATAACCTTCTACGAGCAGTACGTC. This sequence encodes CASSGGAEGITFYEQYV.

The chain is built from TRBV28 and TRBJ1-6, with 8 bases aligning to TRBD1. V lost 5 bases and J lost 7; bases outside the gene matches: 7. The germline CDR1 and CDR2 sequences are MDHEN and SYDVKM. The CDR3 length is 15 residues. This CDR3 is CASSIRTGPNSPLHF. The CDR3 nucleotides are TGTGCCAGCAGTATTCGGACAGGGCCCAATTCACCCCTCCACTTT.

The V and J genes are TRBV5-1 and TRBJ2-1; no reliable D call. Germline V gene lookup returns CDR1 SGHRS and CDR2 YFSETQ. V gave up 6 bases and J gave up 7 bases, with 20 bases separating them. This CDR3 spans 15 amino acids. The CDR3 DNA reads as TGCGCCAGCAACCTGAGCCCAGGCTCCGGGAATGAGCAGTTCTTC. The encoded protein is CASNLSPGSGNEQFF.

The chain uses TRBV4-3 and TRBJ2-3, with 9 bases lining up with TRBD2. Germline-derived CDR1 and CDR2 are LGHNA and YSLEER. With 1 base clipped from V and 4 bases from J, the junction kept 15 bases outside the gene matches. This CDR3 contains 19 residues. This CDR3 is CASSQVLASGVRNADTQYF. The CDR3 bases are TGCGCCAGCAGCCAAGTCTTGGCTAGCGGGGTTAGGAATGCAGATACGCAGTATTTT.

The V call is TRBV7-6, the J call TRBJ2-6, with 13 bases matching TRBD2. The CDR3 length is 20 residues. CDR1 SGHVS and CDR2 FNYEAQ come from the germline V gene. J was trimmed by 1 base and V by 5 bases; bases with no gene match: 11. The CDR3 nucleotides are TGTGCCAGCAGCGAGACAGGGCGGACTAGCGGGAGATCTGGGGCCAACGTCCTGACTTTC. The encoded protein is CASSETGRTSGRSGANVLTF. The variable domain in full, completed from reference TRBV7-6 and TRBJ2-6, reads GAGVSQSPRYKVTKRGQDVALRCDPISGHVSLYWYRQALGQGPEFLTYFNYEAQQDKSGLPNDRFSAERPEGSISTLTIQRTEQRDSAMYRCASSETGRTSGRSGANVLTFGAGSRLTVL.

The chain employs TRBV6-6 and TRBJ2-5; weak D call: TRBD2 (6 bases). The germline V and J ends were trimmed by 6 bases and 8 bases, with 16 bases remaining between them. Germline CDR1 is MNHNY and CDR2 is SVGAGI (reference sequence). The CDR3 totals 13 residues. CDR3 nucleotide sequence: TGTGCCAGCAGCTTGGGGGGTACGTTCACCCAGTACTTC. It specifies CASSLGGTFTQYF.

The chain joins TRBV5-4 to TRBJ2-2; D possibly uses TRBD1 or TRBD2 (5 bases each). V gave up 0 bases and J gave up 5 bases, with 11 bases separating them. CDR3 length equals 15 residues. Per the germline V gene, CDR1 is SGHNT and CDR2 is YYREEE (reference sequence). The CDR3: CASSLAGRETGELFF. DNA for the CDR3: TGTGCCAGCAGCTTGGCCGGCAGGGAGACCGGGGAGCTGTTTTTT.

The chain links TRBV28 to TRBJ2-7; unclear D gene. CDR1 is MDHEN and CDR2 is SYDVKM in the germline V gene. The CDR3 length is 16 residues. Trimming pared 6 bases from V and 1 base from J, leaving 19 bases between. CDR3 region: CASSPFIEVESYEQYF. DNA for the CDR3: TGTGCCAGCAGCCCCTTCATCGAGGTGGAATCCTACGAGCAGTACTTC.

The CDR3: CASSQDLRGSLEGYTF. CDR3 nucleotide sequence: TGCGCCAGCAGCCAAGATCTTCGGGGGTCTTTGGAGGGCTACACCTTC. The V and J genes are TRBV4-1 and TRBJ1-2; D is possibly TRBD1 (5 bases). The V and J ends lost 0 bases and 8 bases respectively, with 19 bases between them. The CDR3 has 16 residues. The germline CDR1 and CDR2 sequences are MGHRA and YSYEKL.